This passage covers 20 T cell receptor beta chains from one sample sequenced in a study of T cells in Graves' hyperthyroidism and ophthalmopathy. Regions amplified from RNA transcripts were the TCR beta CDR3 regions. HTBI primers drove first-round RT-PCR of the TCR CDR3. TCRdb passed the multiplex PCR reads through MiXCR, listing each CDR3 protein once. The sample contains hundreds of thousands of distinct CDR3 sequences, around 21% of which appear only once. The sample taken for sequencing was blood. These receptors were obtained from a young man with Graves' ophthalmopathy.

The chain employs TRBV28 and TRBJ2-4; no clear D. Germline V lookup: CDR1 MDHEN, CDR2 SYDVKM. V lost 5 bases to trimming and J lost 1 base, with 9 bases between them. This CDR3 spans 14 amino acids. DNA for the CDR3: TGTGCCAGCAGTCCCCCTTCGGCCAAAAACATTCAGTACTTC. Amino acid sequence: CASSPPSAKNIQYF.

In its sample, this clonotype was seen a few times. CDR3 protein: CASSPQAGGSVDTQYF. The CDR3, as DNA: TGTGCCAGCAGTCCGCAAGCGGGAGGAAGTGTTGATACGCAGTATTTT. The chain joins TRBV5-4 to TRBJ2-3, with TRBD2 matching over 9 bases. Germline V CDR1 and CDR2: SGHNT, YYREEE (reference sequence). This CDR3 has 16 residues. The ends lost 5 bases at V and 6 bases at J; junction bases unmatched: 13.

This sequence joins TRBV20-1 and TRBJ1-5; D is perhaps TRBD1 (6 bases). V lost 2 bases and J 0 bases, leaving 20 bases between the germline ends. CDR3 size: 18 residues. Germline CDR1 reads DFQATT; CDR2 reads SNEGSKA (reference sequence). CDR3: CSARSSFMGTTSNQPQHF. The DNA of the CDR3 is TGCAGTGCTAGATCTTCCTTCATGGGGACAACTAGCAATCAGCCCCAGCATTTT.

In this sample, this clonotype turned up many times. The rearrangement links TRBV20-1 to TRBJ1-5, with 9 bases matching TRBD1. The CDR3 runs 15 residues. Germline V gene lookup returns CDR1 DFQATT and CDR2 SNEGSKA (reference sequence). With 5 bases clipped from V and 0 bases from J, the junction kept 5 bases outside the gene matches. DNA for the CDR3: TGCAGTGCTTCGGACAGGGGTTATAGCAATCAGCCCCAGCATTTT. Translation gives CSASDRGYSNQPQHF.

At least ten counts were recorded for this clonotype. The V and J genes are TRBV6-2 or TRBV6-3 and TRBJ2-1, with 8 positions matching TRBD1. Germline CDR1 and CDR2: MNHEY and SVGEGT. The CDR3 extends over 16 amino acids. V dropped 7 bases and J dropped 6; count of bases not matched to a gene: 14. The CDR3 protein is CASMGGSGQEGNEQFF. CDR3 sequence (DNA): TGTGCCAGCATGGGCGGCTCGGGACAGGAAGGCAATGAGCAGTTCTTC.

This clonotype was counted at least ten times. The CDR3: CASIPKVGWAEAFF. CDR3 coding DNA: TGTGCCAGCATCCCTAAGGTGGGGTGGGCTGAAGCTTTCTTT. This chain joins TRBV28 and TRBJ1-1; D ambiguous. V was pared by 7 bases and J by 6 bases, with 18 bases between. CDR3 length: 14 amino acids. Germline V gives CDR1 MDHEN, CDR2 SYDVKM.

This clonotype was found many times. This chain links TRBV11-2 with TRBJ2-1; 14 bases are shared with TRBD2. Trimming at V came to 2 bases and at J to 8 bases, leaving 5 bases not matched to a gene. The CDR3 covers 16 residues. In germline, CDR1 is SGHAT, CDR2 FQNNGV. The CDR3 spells CASSLFGLAGGDEQFF. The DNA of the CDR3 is TGTGCCAGCAGCTTATTTGGACTAGCGGGAGGCGATGAGCAGTTCTTC.

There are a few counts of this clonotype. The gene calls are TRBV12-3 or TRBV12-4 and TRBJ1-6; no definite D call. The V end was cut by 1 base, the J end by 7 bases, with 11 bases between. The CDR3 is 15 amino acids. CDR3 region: CASSLDQLGNSPLHF. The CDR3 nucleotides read TGTGCCAGCAGTTTAGATCAGCTAGGGAATTCACCCCTCCACTTT.

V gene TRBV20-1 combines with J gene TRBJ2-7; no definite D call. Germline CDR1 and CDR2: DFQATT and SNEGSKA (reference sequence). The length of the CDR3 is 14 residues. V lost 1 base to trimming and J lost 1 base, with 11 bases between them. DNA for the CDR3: TGCAGTGCTAGAGGGGCGGATGTATCCTACGAGCAGTACTTC. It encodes CSARGADVSYEQYF.

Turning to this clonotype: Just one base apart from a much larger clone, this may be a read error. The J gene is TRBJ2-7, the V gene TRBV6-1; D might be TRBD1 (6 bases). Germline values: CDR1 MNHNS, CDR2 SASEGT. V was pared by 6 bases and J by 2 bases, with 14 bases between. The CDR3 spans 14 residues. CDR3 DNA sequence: TGTGCCAGCAGCCGGGACAAGGGACCCTACGAGCAGTACTTC. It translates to CASSRDKGPYEQYF.

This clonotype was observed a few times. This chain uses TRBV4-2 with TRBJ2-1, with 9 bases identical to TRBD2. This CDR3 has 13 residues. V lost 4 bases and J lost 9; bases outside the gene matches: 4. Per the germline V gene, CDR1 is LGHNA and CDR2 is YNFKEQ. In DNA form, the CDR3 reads TGTGCCAGCAGCCCGGGACTAGCCGGTGAGCAGTTCTTC. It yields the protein CASSPGLAGEQFF.

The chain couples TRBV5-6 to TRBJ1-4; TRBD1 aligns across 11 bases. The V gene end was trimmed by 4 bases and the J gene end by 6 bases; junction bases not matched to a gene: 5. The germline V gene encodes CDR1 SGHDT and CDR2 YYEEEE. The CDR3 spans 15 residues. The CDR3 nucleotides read TGTGCCAGCAGCACCGGACAGGGGGCGTATGAAAAACTGTTTTTT. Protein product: CASSTGQGAYEKLFF.

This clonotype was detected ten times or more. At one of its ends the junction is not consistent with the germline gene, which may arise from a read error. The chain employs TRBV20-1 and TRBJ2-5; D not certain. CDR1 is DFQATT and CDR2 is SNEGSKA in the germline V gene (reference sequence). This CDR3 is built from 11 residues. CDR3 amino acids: CSAGESETQYF. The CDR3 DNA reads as TGCAGTGCTGGAGAATCCGAGACCCAGTACTTC.

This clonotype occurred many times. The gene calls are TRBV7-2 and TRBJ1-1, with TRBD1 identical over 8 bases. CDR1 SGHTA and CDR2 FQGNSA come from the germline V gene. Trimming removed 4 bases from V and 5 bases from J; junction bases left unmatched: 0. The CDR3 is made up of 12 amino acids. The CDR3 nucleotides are TGTGCCAGCAGCTGGACAGGGACTGAAGCTTTCTTT. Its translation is CASSWTGTEAFF.

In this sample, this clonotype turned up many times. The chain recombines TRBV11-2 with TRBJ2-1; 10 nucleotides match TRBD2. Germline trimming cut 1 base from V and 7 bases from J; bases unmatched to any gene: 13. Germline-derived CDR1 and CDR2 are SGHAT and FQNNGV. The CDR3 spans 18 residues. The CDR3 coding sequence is TGTGCCAGCAGCTTAGGGCTAGGGGGACTAGCGCGCTTTAATGAGCAGTTCTTC. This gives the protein CASSLGLGGLARFNEQFF. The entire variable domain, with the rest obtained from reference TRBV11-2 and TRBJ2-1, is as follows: EAGVAQSPRYKIIEKRQSVAFWCNPISGHATLYWYQQILGQGPKLLIQFQNNGVVDDSQLPKDRFSAERLKGVDSTLKIQPAKLEDSAVYLCASSLGLGGLARFNEQFFGPGTRLTVL.

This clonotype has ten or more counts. The CDR3 loop reads CASSLFPGHTEAFF. As DNA, the CDR3 is TGTGCCAGCAGTCTCTTTCCCGGGCACACTGAAGCTTTCTTT. The genes are TRBV27 and TRBJ1-1; D call uncertain. Trimming took 5 bases from V and 3 from J, leaving 13 bases between them. CDR1 and CDR2 (germline): MNHEY, SMNVEV (reference sequence). This CDR3 has 14 residues.

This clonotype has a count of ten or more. The CDR3 DNA follows: TGCAGTGCTAGAGATCCGGGACAGGGGGCTGAAACTGAAGCTTTCTTT. This sequence encodes CSARDPGQGAETEAFF. The gene calls are TRBV20-1 and TRBJ1-1, with 12 nucleotides matching TRBD1. CDR1 is DFQATT and CDR2 is SNEGSKA in the germline V gene (reference sequence). The CDR3 length is 16 residues. With V trimmed by 0 bases and J by 5 bases, 7 bases remained unmatched.

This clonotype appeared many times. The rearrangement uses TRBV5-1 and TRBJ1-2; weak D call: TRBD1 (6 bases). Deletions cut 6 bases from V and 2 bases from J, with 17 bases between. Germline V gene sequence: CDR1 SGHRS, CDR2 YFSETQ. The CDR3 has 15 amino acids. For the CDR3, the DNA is TGCGCCAGCACCCTTGGGGGCAGAACGAACTATGGCTACACCTTC. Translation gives CASTLGGRTNYGYTF.

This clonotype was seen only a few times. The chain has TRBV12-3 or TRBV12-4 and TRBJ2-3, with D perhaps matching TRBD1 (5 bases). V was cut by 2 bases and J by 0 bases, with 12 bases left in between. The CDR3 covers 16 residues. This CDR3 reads CASSLLATVSTDTQYF. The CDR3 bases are TGTGCCAGCAGTTTACTGGCGACAGTTAGCACAGATACGCAGTATTTT.

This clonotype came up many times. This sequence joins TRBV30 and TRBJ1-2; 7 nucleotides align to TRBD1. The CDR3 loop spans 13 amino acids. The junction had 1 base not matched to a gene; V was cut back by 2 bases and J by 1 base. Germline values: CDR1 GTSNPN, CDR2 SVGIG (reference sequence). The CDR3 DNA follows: TGTGCCTGGAGTTGGGACAGTAACTATGGCTACACCTTC. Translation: CAWSWDSNYGYTF. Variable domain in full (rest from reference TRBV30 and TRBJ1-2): SQTIHQWPATLVQPVGSPLSLECTVEGTSNPNLYWYRQAAGRGLQLLFYSVGIGQISSEVPQNLSASRPQDRQFILSSKKLLLSDSGFYLCAWSWDSNYGYTFGSGTRLTVV.